This entry lists 14 T cell receptor beta chains sequenced from one sample in a study of blood T cell repertoires in COVID-19. Libraries were prepared by immunoSEQ multiplex PCR; TCRdb keeps only in-frame clonotypes and omits some of them. The data contain 220,000 or so clones, roughly 89% of them singletons. Sequencing was carried out using peripheral blood. The receptors originated from a man between 60 and 75 years old who had recovered from COVID-19.

The V gene is TRBV28, the J gene TRBJ2-7, with D possibly TRBD2 on 6 matching bases. Germline CDR1 and CDR2: MDHEN and SYDVKM. V dropped 4 bases and J dropped 3 bases, with 16 bases sitting between them. The CDR3 consists of 15 residues. The CDR3 DNA reads as TGTGCCAGCAGTTGGAGGGGAGCCGGGAGCTACGAGCAGTACTTC. Its protein is CASSWRGAGSYEQYF.

The chain links TRBV5-4 to TRBJ2-7; TRBD2 might be the D (6 bases). CDR3 length: 15 residues. Looked up from germline, CDR1 is SGHNT and CDR2 is YYREEE (reference sequence). Trimming stripped 0 bases from V and 0 bases from J, with 10 bases between. The CDR3 loop reads CASSLVGRSSYEQYF. CDR3 DNA sequence: TGTGCCAGCAGCTTGGTGGGGAGGAGCTCCTACGAGCAGTACTTC. Using reference TRBV5-4 and TRBJ2-7 for the parts outside the CDR3, the full variable domain is ETGVTQSPTHLIKTRGQQVTLRCSSQSGHNTVSWYQQALGQGPQFIFQYYREEENGRGNFPPRFSGLQFPNYSSELNVNALELDDSALYLCASSLVGRSSYEQYFGPGTRLTVT.

This chain connects TRBV5-5 to TRBJ2-5; D might be TRBD1 (5 bases). Between the trimmed V and J ends, which lost 0 bases and 7 bases, there was a span of 19 bases. Per germline, CDR1 SGHKS and CDR2 YYEKEE (reference sequence). CDR3 length: 16 amino acids. CDR3 DNA: TGTGCCAGCAGCTTGGGGACATCGCCCTTGAGAGGGACCCAGTACTTC. It codes for CASSLGTSPLRGTQYF.

The chain links TRBV5-1 to TRBJ2-3, with 7 nucleotides matching TRBD1. Germline assignment: CDR1 SGHRS and CDR2 YFSETQ. The CDR3 sequence is 15 residues long. The J segment lost 3 bases and the V segment lost 0 bases, leaving 4 bases of the junction unmatched. CDR3 residues: CASSLGDRVTDTQYF. Written as DNA, the CDR3 is TGCGCCAGCAGCTTGGGTGACAGGGTAACAGATACGCAGTATTTT.

The V and J genes are TRBV15 and TRBJ1-2; maybe TRBD1 (5 bases). The germline V and J ends were trimmed by 2 bases and 0 bases, with 16 bases remaining between them. The CDR3 spans 17 residues. In germline, CDR1 is LNHNV, CDR2 YYDKDF (reference sequence). The CDR3 region has the DNA TGTGCCACCAGCAGACGAACCGGGACTGTAGCTAACTATGGCTACACCTTC. Protein product: CATSRRTGTVANYGYTF.

J is TRBJ2-2 and V is TRBV19; 8 nucleotides align to TRBD1. Trimming took 8 bases from V and 8 from J; bases not matched to a gene: 16. The CDR3 spans 16 residues. CDR1 is LNHDA and CDR2 is SQIVND in the germline V gene (reference sequence). CDR3 bases: TGTGCCAGTTCACCGCCGGGGACAGGCTCAGGTGGGGAGCTGTTTTTT. Its translation is CASSPPGTGSGGELFF.

The table lists this clone with a count of one. V is TRBV6-6 and J is TRBJ1-1; 7 nucleotides match TRBD1. This CDR3 comprises 15 residues. The J segment lost 4 bases and the V segment lost 6 bases, leaving 11 bases of the junction unmatched. Germline CDR1 and CDR2: MNHNY and SVGAGI (reference sequence). The CDR3 loop is CASSQNRGGPTEAFF. The CDR3 DNA reads TGTGCCAGCAGCCAAAACAGGGGTGGGCCCACTGAAGCTTTCTTT.

The J gene is TRBJ2-7, the V gene TRBV19, with 7 bases that match TRBD2. Germline CDR1 LNHDA, CDR2 SQIVND (reference sequence). This CDR3 contains 14 residues. The V segment lost 4 bases and the J segment 3 bases; nucleotides outside the gene matches: 6. The CDR3 nucleotides read TGTGCCAGTAGTAGGCGGGTAGCGGGCTACGAGCAGTACTTC. It specifies CASSRRVAGYEQYF. Based on the CDR3 plus reference TRBV19 and TRBJ2-7, the full variable domain is DGGITQSPKYLFRKEGQNVTLSCEQNLNHDAMYWYRQDPGQGLRLIYYSQIVNDFQKGDIAEGYSVSREKKESFPLTVTSAQKNPTAFYLCASSRRVAGYEQYFGPGTRLTVT.

This clone was detected once. The V and J genes are TRBV19 and TRBJ2-7; the D is unclear. Germline V CDR1 and CDR2: LNHDA, SQIVND (reference sequence). The CDR3 has 13 residues. Trimming removed 6 bases at V and 0 bases at J, with 9 bases between. The chain's CDR3 is CASRQRNSYEQYF. As DNA, the CDR3 is TGTGCCAGTAGGCAGCGAAACTCCTACGAGCAGTACTTC.

This chain uses TRBV7-2 with TRBJ2-7, with a possible D match to TRBD2 (5 bases). Trimming took 6 bases from V and 2 from J, leaving 17 bases between them. The CDR3 runs 15 residues. Germline values: CDR1 SGHTA, CDR2 FQGNSA. CDR3 bases: TGTGCCAGCAGACTGGGTGGCGGGCCGCCCTACGAGCAGTACTTC. It translates to CASRLGGGPPYEQYF.

This chain links TRBV12-3 or TRBV12-4 with TRBJ1-2; no clear D. CDR3 length equals 12 residues. V lost 6 bases, J lost 6 bases, and 11 bases lay in between. The CDR3 region has the DNA TGTGCCAGCAGACGGGGAAGAGATGGCTACACCTTC. Its protein is CASRRGRDGYTF.

The chain has TRBV5-1 and TRBJ2-1; 13 nucleotides match TRBD2. With 3 bases clipped from V and 9 bases from J, the junction kept 3 bases outside the gene matches. CDR3 length equals 14 residues. CDR1 is SGHRS and CDR2 is YFSETQ in the germline V gene. The CDR3 region has the DNA TGCGCCAGCAGCTCCGGGACTAGCGGGACTGAGCAGTTCTTC. It encodes CASSSGTSGTEQFF.

J is TRBJ2-2 and V is TRBV4-1, with 14 bases fitting TRBD2. Trimming removed 4 bases from V and 6 bases from J; junction bases left unmatched: 13. The germline V gene encodes CDR1 MGHRA and CDR2 YSYEKL. This CDR3 comprises 19 residues. The CDR3 region is CASSRKQGTSGSGSGELFF. The CDR3 coding sequence is TGCGCCAGCAGCCGAAAACAGGGGACTAGCGGGAGCGGGTCCGGGGAGCTGTTTTTT.

This clone occurred once. The chain combines TRBV12-3 or TRBV12-4 with TRBJ1-2; no firm D call. V lost 1 base, J lost 4 bases, and 7 bases lay in between. The CDR3 spans 13 residues. The CDR3 DNA reads TGTGCCAGCAGTTTAGGGGCTGGCTATGGCTACACCTTC. Translation gives CASSLGAGYGYTF.